What follows are 11 T cell receptor beta chains derived from one specimen sequenced in a study of spatial heterogeneity in lung cancer. Their antigens remain unidentified. Time point described: sample taken at primary tumor resection. TCRdb reprocessed the 5' RACE reads with MiXCR, giving one entry per CDR3 protein. The table has around 100,000 distinct CDR3 sequences, approximately 4.4% seen once. The study's findings and limits: Tumor mutation counts were tracked by expanded intratumoral alpha and beta TCR counts.

The sequencing here drew on lung tumor tissue, taken at surgery. These receptors were obtained from a male donor with early-stage non-small cell lung cancer.

This clonotype has ten or more counts. This chain connects TRBV12-3 or TRBV12-4 to TRBJ2-1; D possibly uses TRBD1 or TRBD2 (5 bases each). Trimming shortened V by 4 bases and J by 7 bases, and 20 bases separated the two germline ends. This CDR3 is built from 16 residues. CDR3 protein: CASSYTSWDEGNEQFF. The CDR3 bases are TGTGCCAGCAGTTACACTTCGTGGGACGAGGGGAATGAGCAGTTCTTC.

This clonotype was seen repeatedly, ten times or more. This rearrangement joins TRBV4-1 to TRBJ1-4; possible D gene TRBD1, 5 bases. The CDR3 consists of 15 residues. V lost 2 bases, J lost 3 bases, and 10 bases lay in between. Germline V gene lookup returns CDR1 MGHRA and CDR2 YSYEKL. Here the CDR3 reads CASSQLPGPNEKLFF. DNA of the CDR3: TGCGCCAGCAGCCAACTACCGGGACCTAATGAAAAACTGTTTTTT.

Ten or more counts support this clonotype. The germline gene is not matched at one end of the junction; a read error may be the cause. The chain recombines TRBV9 with TRBJ2-7; no reliable D call. The CDR3 runs 14 residues. Germline-derived CDR1 and CDR2 are SGDLS and YYNGEE. CDR3 in amino acids: CASSARLSSHEQYF. For the CDR3, the DNA is TGTGCCAGCAGCGCACGACTGAGCTCCCACGAGCAGTACTTC.

This clonotype was seen ten or more times. V and J are TRBV2 and TRBJ1-2; the match to TRBD1 covers 8 bases. Germline values: CDR1 SNHLY, CDR2 FYNNEI. Losses at the gene ends were 6 bases for V and 5 bases for J; bases not matched to a gene: 20. The CDR3 is 18 amino acids. CDR3 in amino acids: CASSRDRFNQQSSYGYTF. CDR3 nucleotide sequence: TGTGCCAGCAGCAGGGACAGGTTTAATCAACAGTCCTCGTATGGCTACACCTTC.

This clonotype was detected only a few times. This chain joins TRBV2 and TRBJ2-1; the match to TRBD2 covers 9 bases. CDR3 length: 14 residues. Germline V gene lookup returns CDR1 SNHLY and CDR2 FYNNEI. The J segment lost 2 bases and the V segment lost 11 bases, leaving 7 bases of the junction unmatched. The CDR3 region has the DNA TGTGCCTCGGCGGGAGGGCGGGCCTACAATGAGCAGTTCTTC. Translating it yields CASAGGRAYNEQFF.

This clonotype was detected many times. The rearrangement uses TRBV3-1 and TRBJ2-3; 12 bases agree with TRBD2. The J segment lost 3 bases and the V segment lost 4 bases, leaving 5 bases of the junction unmatched. Germline CDR1 and CDR2: LGHDT and YNNKEL (reference sequence). The CDR3 totals 16 residues. The CDR3 DNA sequence: TGTGCCAGCAGCCGCAGACTAGCGGGAGTGACAGATACGCAGTATTTT. This translates into CASSRRLAGVTDTQYF.

This clonotype appeared many times. The CDR3 DNA reads as TGCGCCAGCAGCTTGGTGGCGGCGACCACAGATACGCAGTATTTT. Encoded protein: CASSLVAATTDTQYF. The J gene is TRBJ2-3, the V gene TRBV5-1, with no clear D. Deletions cut 0 bases from V and 2 bases from J, with 10 bases between. The germline V gene has CDR1 SGHRS and CDR2 YFSETQ. The CDR3 totals 15 residues.

This clonotype came up many times. The V gene is TRBV9, the J gene TRBJ2-4; D not certain. Per germline, CDR1 SGDLS and CDR2 YYNGEE. This CDR3 spans 15 amino acids. V was cut by 0 bases and J by 5 bases, with 12 bases left in between. The CDR3 bases are TGTGCCAGCAGCGTAGGAGGTAGCTTGGAAAACATTCAGTACTTC. Its translation: CASSVGGSLENIQYF. Using reference TRBV9 and TRBJ2-4 for the parts outside the CDR3, the full variable domain is DSGVTQTPKHLITATGQRVTLRCSPRSGDLSVYWYQQSLDQGLQFLIQYYNGEERAKGNILERFSAQQFPDLHSELNLSSLELGDSALYFCASSVGGSLENIQYFGAGTRLSVL.

This clonotype came up many times. The chain recombines TRBV29-1 with TRBJ1-2, with D hard to call. The CDR3 has 12 residues. V gave up 3 bases and J gave up 1 base, with 6 bases separating them. Germline values: CDR1 SQVTM, CDR2 ANQGSEA. The CDR3 spells CSVEEVNYGYTF. The CDR3 nucleotides read TGCAGCGTTGAGGAGGTTAACTATGGCTACACCTTC.

Concerning this clonotype itself: A read error may be the cause here, since a much bigger clone is one base away. This rearrangement joins TRBV6-1 to TRBJ2-1; TRBD2 matches at 10 bases. Germline CDR1 reads MNHNS; CDR2 reads SASEGT. Unmatched junction bases numbered 11, after V lost 7 bases and J lost 8 bases. The CDR3 loop spans 15 amino acids. The CDR3 loop reads CASTEWPSGSYEQFF. CDR3 in DNA: TGTGCCAGCACCGAATGGCCTAGCGGGAGTTATGAGCAGTTCTTC.

This clonotype was seen repeatedly, ten times or more. The chain uses TRBV27 and TRBJ2-1, with 8 bases matching TRBD1. Germline V lookup: CDR1 MNHEY, CDR2 SMNVEV (reference sequence). Trimming removed 6 bases from V and 5 bases from J; junction bases left unmatched: 6. CDR3 length: 14 residues. The CDR3: CASSMYRGDNEQFF. The CDR3 DNA is TGTGCCAGCAGCATGTACAGGGGGGACAATGAGCAGTTCTTC.